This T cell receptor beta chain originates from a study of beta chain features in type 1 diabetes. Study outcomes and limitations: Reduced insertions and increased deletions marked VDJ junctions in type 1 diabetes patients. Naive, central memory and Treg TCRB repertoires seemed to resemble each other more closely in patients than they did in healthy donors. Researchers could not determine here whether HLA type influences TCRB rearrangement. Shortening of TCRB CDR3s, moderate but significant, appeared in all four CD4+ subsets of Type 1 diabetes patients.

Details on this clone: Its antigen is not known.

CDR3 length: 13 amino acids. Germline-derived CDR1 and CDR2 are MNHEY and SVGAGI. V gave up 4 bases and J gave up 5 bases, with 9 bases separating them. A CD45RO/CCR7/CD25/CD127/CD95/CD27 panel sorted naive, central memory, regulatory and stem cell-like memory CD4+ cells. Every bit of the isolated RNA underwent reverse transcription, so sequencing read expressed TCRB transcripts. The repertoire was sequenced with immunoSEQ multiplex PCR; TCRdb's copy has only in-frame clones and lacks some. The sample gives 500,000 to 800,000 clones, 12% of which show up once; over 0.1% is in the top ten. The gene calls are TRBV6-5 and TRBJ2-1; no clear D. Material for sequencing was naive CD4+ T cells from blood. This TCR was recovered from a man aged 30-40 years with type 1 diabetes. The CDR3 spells CASSSPLDNEQFF. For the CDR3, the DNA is TGTGCCAGCAGTTCACCCCTGGACAATGAGCAGTTCTTC.